This T cell receptor beta chain stems from a study of T cell responses to AZD1222 COVID-19 vaccine. Clones were read by immunoSEQ multiplex PCR, and TCRdb kept only the in-frame ones, dropping some. The repertoire holds 55,000 to 65,000 clones, with 75% to 90% as singletons. V was clipped by 0 bases and J by 8 bases, with 8 bases between them. The CDR3 has 13 amino acids. Germline V CDR1 and CDR2: KGHSH, LQKENI. Sequenced material: peripheral blood, taken 28 days after the second AZD1222 dose. The sequence was collected from an adult who received the AZD1222 COVID-19 vaccine. The chain links TRBV18 to TRBJ2-1; tentatively, D is TRBD2 (5 bases). The CDR3 sequence is CASSPPSSDEQFF. The CDR3, as DNA: TGTGCCAGCTCACCACCCAGTAGCGATGAGCAGTTCTTC.